These 18 T cell receptor beta chains originate from one sample sequenced in a study of shared clonotypes between healthy human individuals. CD45RO-negative CD8 cells positively selected for CCR7 made up the naive population, which excluded terminally differentiated effector memory CD45RA+ cells. Clones were sequenced by immunoSEQ multiplex PCR, and TCRdb holds only the in-frame ones, with some missing. Of roughly 2,000,000 clones in the sample, around 93% were seen once. Sequencing was done on a sample of naive CD8+ T cells from PBMCs. The source is a man younger than 35 in good health. Some clones in this sample may be carry-over from other donors' samples.

The V call is TRBV15, the J call TRBJ2-5, with 9 bases identical to TRBD1. Germline CDR1 reads LNHNV; CDR2 reads YYDKDF (reference sequence). Trimming at V came to 6 bases and at J to 5 bases, leaving 10 bases not matched to a gene. The CDR3 contains 15 residues. The CDR3 spells CATRMSGQGMETQYF. The CDR3 DNA sequence: TGTGCCACCAGGATGAGCGGACAGGGGATGGAGACCCAGTACTTC.

The table lists this clone with a count of one. This rearrangement joins TRBV5-1 to TRBJ2-1, with 8 bases identical to TRBD2. With 4 bases clipped from V and 9 bases from J, the junction kept 9 bases outside the gene matches. This CDR3 is built from 14 residues. Looked up from germline, CDR1 is SGHRS and CDR2 is YFSETQ. This chain's CDR3 is CASSGGKRESEQFF. As DNA, the CDR3 is TGCGCCAGCAGCGGAGGCAAGCGGGAGAGTGAGCAGTTCTTC. The whole variable domain, filled in from reference TRBV5-1 and TRBJ2-1, reads KAGVTQTPRYLIKTRGQQVTLSCSPISGHRSVSWYQQTPGQGLQFLFEYFSETQRNKGNFPGRFSGRQFSNSRSEMNVSTLELGDSALYLCASSGGKRESEQFFGPGTRLTVL.

This chain links TRBV6-5 with TRBJ1-1; no clear D. The CDR3 is made up of 14 amino acids. Germline V gene data show CDR1 as MNHEY and CDR2 as SVGAGI. V was shortened by 2 bases and J by 1 base, with 8 bases between the two germline ends. CDR3 nucleotide sequence: TGTGCCAGCAGTTACGGGTCCTCGAACACTGAAGCTTTCTTT. Its translation is CASSYGSSNTEAFF.

The chain has TRBV28 and TRBJ2-1; 8 bases are shared with TRBD2. The CDR3 runs to 16 residues. Germline assignment: CDR1 MDHEN and CDR2 SYDVKM. Losses at the gene ends were 3 bases for V and 4 bases for J; bases not matched to a gene: 8. In nucleotides, the CDR3 is TGTGCCAGCAGTTTTATCGCGGGAGGACGATACAATGAGCAGTTCTTC. Translation: CASSFIAGGRYNEQFF.

The gene calls are TRBV7-9 and TRBJ2-1; 7 bases are shared with TRBD1. Germline lookup yields CDR1 SEHNR and CDR2 FQNEAQ (reference sequence). J lost 3 bases, V lost 4 bases, and 9 bases had no gene match. This CDR3 is built from 16 residues. The CDR3, as DNA: TGTGCCAGCAGCTCGAAGCAGACAGGGAGCTACAATGAGCAGTTCTTC. Translation gives CASSSKQTGSYNEQFF.

The chain has TRBV2 and TRBJ2-3; no reliable D call. Germline CDR1 is SNHLY and CDR2 is FYNNEI. CDR3 length: 15 amino acids. Deletions cut 3 bases from V and 1 base from J, with 11 bases between. CDR3 protein: CASSDMAAGTDTQYF. The DNA for the CDR3 is TGTGCCAGCAGTGATATGGCGGCGGGCACAGATACGCAGTATTTT.

The chain has TRBV19 and TRBJ2-7, with TRBD2 identical over 14 bases. Germline assignment: CDR1 LNHDA and CDR2 SQIVND (reference sequence). CDR3 length: 15 residues. J gave up 6 bases and V 3 bases, and 4 bases lay outside the gene matches. DNA of the CDR3: TGTGCCAGTAGTATTGCAGGGACTAGCGGGAGCGAGCAGTACTTC. Protein product: CASSIAGTSGSEQYF.

A single count supports this clone. The chain recombines TRBV28 with TRBJ2-7; weak D call: TRBD1 (6 bases). The CDR3 covers 14 residues. Germline CDR1 is MDHEN and CDR2 is SYDVKM. The V end lost 10 bases, the J end lost 0 bases, and 16 bases lay between the germline ends. This CDR3 is CATSWGRNSYEQYF. Here the CDR3 DNA reads TGTGCCACCTCCTGGGGGCGGAACTCCTACGAGCAGTACTTC.

The rearrangement joins TRBV19 to TRBJ1-1; D is ambiguous. The germline V and J ends were trimmed by 1 base and 1 base, with 10 bases remaining between them. Germline lookup yields CDR1 LNHDA and CDR2 SQIVND (reference sequence). This CDR3 has 15 residues. The CDR3 region is CASSIVGIQNTEAFF. The CDR3 nucleotides are TGTGCCAGTAGTATAGTTGGCATACAGAACACTGAAGCTTTCTTT.

The chain recombines TRBV5-5 with TRBJ2-1; 7 nucleotides line up with TRBD2. Germline lookup yields CDR1 SGHKS and CDR2 YYEKEE (reference sequence). J lost 2 bases, V lost 6 bases, and 8 bases had no gene match. The length of the CDR3 is 15 residues. CDR3 residues: CASTPREAAYNEQFF. CDR3 bases: TGTGCCAGCACTCCCCGGGAGGCCGCCTACAATGAGCAGTTCTTC.

Comments on this clone: The sample has other DNA sequences that encode this CDR3 too. The CDR3 here is CASSLGQGATGYTF. CDR3 coding DNA: TGTGCCAGCAGTTTGGGACAGGGGGCCACTGGCTACACCTTC. V and J are TRBV27 and TRBJ1-2, with TRBD1 matching 12 bases. The CDR3 covers 14 residues. Germline V CDR1 and CDR2: MNHEY, SMNVEV (reference sequence). Trimming at V came to 3 bases and at J to 7 bases, leaving 3 bases not matched to a gene.

This clone was observed once. V is TRBV28 and J is TRBJ2-3, with D hard to call. Trimming took 3 bases from V and 5 from J, leaving 12 bases between them. From germline, CDR1 is MDHEN and CDR2 SYDVKM. The CDR3 runs to 14 residues. Here the CDR3 reads CASSFVRVGDTQYF. In DNA form, the CDR3 reads TGTGCCAGCAGTTTTGTTAGGGTGGGAGATACGCAGTATTTT.

Only one count was recorded for this clone. The chain employs TRBV7-9 and TRBJ2-5; D is uncertain. The CDR3 covers 13 residues. The V end was cut by 3 bases, the J end by 2 bases, with 7 bases between. Germline CDR1 reads SEHNR; CDR2 reads FQNEAQ (reference sequence). The CDR3 here is CASSFSAQETQYF. In DNA, the CDR3 is TGTGCCAGCAGCTTTTCCGCACAAGAGACCCAGTACTTC.

The chain uses TRBV7-9 and TRBJ2-7, with 7 bases identical to TRBD2. Germline CDR1 reads SEHNR; CDR2 reads FQNEAQ (reference sequence). The CDR3 has 15 amino acids. V lost 4 bases, J lost 5 bases, and 11 bases stayed unmatched. Here the CDR3 reads CASSSGGRGSDEQYF. As DNA, the CDR3 is TGTGCCAGCAGCTCTGGCGGGAGAGGGTCGGACGAGCAGTACTTC.

The chain is built from TRBV5-1 and TRBJ2-7; D unclear. Germline V gives CDR1 SGHRS, CDR2 YFSETQ. The CDR3 runs 14 residues. V gave up 5 bases and J gave up 0 bases, with 12 bases separating them. The CDR3 bases are TGCGCCAGCAGATATGTCGGGCCCTCCTACGAGCAGTACTTC. Protein: CASRYVGPSYEQYF.

The chain has TRBV30 and TRBJ2-1; TRBD2 aligns across 8 bases. V was clipped by 1 base and J by 1 base; unmatched bases: 0. Germline V gene lookup returns CDR1 GTSNPN and CDR2 SVGIG (reference sequence). The CDR3 extends over 14 amino acids. CDR3 sequence: CAWSGGRSYNEQFF. For the CDR3, the DNA is TGTGCCTGGAGTGGCGGGAGGTCCTACAATGAGCAGTTCTTC.

DNA for the CDR3: TGTGCCAGCAAATGGGACAGGGAGGTTTACGAGCAGTACTTC. Translated: CASKWDREVYEQYF. The rearrangement joins TRBV28 to TRBJ2-7; 9 nucleotides agree with TRBD1. Per the germline V gene, CDR1 is MDHEN and CDR2 is SYDVKM. V lost 7 bases and J lost 4; bases outside the gene matches: 8. CDR3 length equals 14 residues.

The chain uses TRBV29-1 and TRBJ2-7, with 8 bases lining up with TRBD1. Looked up from germline, CDR1 is SQVTM and CDR2 is ANQGSEA. CDR3 size: 13 residues. V lost 7 bases, J lost 0 bases, and 5 bases stayed unmatched. The CDR3 DNA reads TGCAGCGCTTTGACAGGGGCCTCCTACGAGCAGTACTTC. Amino acids: CSALTGASYEQYF.